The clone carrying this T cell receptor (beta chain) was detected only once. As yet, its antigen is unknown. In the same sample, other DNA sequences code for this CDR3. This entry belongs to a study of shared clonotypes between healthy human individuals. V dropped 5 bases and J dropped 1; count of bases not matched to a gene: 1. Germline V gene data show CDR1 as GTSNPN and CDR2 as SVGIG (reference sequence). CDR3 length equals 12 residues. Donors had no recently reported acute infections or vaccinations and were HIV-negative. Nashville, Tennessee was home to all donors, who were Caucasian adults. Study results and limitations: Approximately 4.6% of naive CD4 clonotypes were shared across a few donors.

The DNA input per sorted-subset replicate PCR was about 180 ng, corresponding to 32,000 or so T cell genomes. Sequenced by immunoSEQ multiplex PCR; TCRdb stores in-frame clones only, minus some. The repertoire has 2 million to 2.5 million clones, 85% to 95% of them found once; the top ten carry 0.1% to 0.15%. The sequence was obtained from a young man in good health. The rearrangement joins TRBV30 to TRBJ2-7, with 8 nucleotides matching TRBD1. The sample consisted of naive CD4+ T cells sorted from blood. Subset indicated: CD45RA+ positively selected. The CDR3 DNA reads TGTGCCTGGGGACAGGGTTCCTACGAGCAGTACTTC. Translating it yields CAWGQGSYEQYF. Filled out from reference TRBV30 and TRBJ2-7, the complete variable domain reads SQTIHQWPATLVQPVGSPLSLECTVEGTSNPNLYWYRQAAGRGLQLLFYSVGIGQISSEVPQNLSASRPQDRQFILSSKKLLLSDSGFYLCAWGQGSYEQYFGPGTRLTVT.